This T cell receptor (beta chain) stems from a study of cytomegalovirus exposure and HLA in healthy donors. Study observations and caveats: In vitro assays verified that a few CMV-associated chains recognized CMV antigens specifically. Overall, about 160 TCR beta chains were annotated as cytomegalovirus-associated.

The sample holds one count of this clone. Its target is not known. Using immunoSEQ multiplex PCR, the repertoire was profiled, and TCRdb retains in-frame clones only, with some absent. This table has 150,000 to 200,000 clones, approximately 80% appearing once. A roughly 120-subject validation cohort, separate from the approximately 610-subject first cohort, supplied the donors. The trim removed 5 bases at V and 4 bases at J, leaving 6 bases unmatched. The CDR3 runs to 15 residues. Germline values: CDR1 SGHAT, CDR2 FQNNGV. The TCR originated in a woman aged 25 to 39 in good health and CMV-seropositive. Sequencing input: PBMCs. V usage is TRBV11-2 and J usage is TRBJ2-2; TRBD2 aligns across 8 bases. The DNA of the CDR3 is TGTGCCAGCAGCGCCGCCGGGAGGGGCACCGGGGAGCTGTTTTTT. Translating gives CASSAAGRGTGELFF. The full variable domain, rest sourced from reference TRBV11-2 and TRBJ2-2, is EAGVAQSPRYKIIEKRQSVAFWCNPISGHATLYWYQQILGQGPKLLIQFQNNGVVDDSQLPKDRFSAERLKGVDSTLKIQPAKLEDSAVYLCASSAAGRGTGELFFGEGSRLTVL.